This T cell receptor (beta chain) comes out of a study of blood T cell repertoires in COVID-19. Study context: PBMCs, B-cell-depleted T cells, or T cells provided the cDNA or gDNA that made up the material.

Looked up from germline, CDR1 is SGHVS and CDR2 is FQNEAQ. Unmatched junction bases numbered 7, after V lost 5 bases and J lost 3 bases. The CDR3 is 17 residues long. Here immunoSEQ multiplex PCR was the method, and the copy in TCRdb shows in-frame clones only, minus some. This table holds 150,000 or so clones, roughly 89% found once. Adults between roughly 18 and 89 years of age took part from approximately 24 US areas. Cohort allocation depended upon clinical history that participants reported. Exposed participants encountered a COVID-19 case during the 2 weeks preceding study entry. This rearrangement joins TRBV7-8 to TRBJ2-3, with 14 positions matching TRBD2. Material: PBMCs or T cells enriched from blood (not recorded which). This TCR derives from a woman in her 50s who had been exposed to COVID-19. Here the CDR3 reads CASSRETSGGATDTQYF. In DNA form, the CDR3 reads TGTGCCAGCAGCCGAGAGACTAGCGGGGGGGCGACAGATACGCAGTATTTT.